These T cell receptor beta chains were read from a single sample in a study of Ad26.COV2.S vaccination and SARS-CoV-2 variants. Produced via immunoSEQ multiplex PCR; TCRdb's table is partial and in-frame only. The sample records approximately 410,000 clones, around 92% being singletons. The sequences come from peripheral blood, collected in a trial of Ad26.COV2.S vaccine versus placebo. Receptors were obtained from a person between 18 and 59 years old who received the Ad26.COV2.S COVID-19 vaccine or a placebo. The CDR3 runs from the conserved cysteine through the conserved F or W. The order of the fields is D gene, V gene, J gene, clone size, CDR3 DNA, CDR3 protein. The D gene is left open where the match is weak. Expanded clones get a size class; other rows say once, few or many, or leave the size out.

-	TRBV7-9	TRBJ2-1	-	TGTGCCAGCAGCTTAGCTAACAGGTTCAATGAGCAGTTCTTC	CASSLANRFNEQFF
TRBD1	TRBV18	TRBJ1-6	once	TGTGCCAGCTCACCCGGTCGGACAGGGAATTCACCCCTCCACTTT	CASSPGRTGNSPLHF
-	TRBV7-8	TRBJ2-3	-	TGTGCCAGCAGCCGGAGGGGCCGACAGGGCTCCACAGATACGCAGTATTTT	CASSRRGRQGSTDTQYF
-	TRBV28	TRBJ1-1	-	TGTGCCAGCAGTTTAGCGGGGGTAGGGACTGAAGCTTTCTTT	CASSLAGVGTEAFF
TRBD2	TRBV18	TRBJ2-1	-	TGTGCCAGCTCACCACCGGGGGGGTTGCAGAATGAGCAGTTCTTC	CASSPPGGLQNEQFF
-	TRBV6-5	TRBJ1-1	once	TGTGCCAGCACCCTAAAAGGGTGGACTGAAGCTTTCTTT	CASTLKGWTEAFF
TRBD1	TRBV6-5	TRBJ1-2	-	TGTGCCAGCAGTTTAGGACAGGGCTTCAACTATGGCTACACCTTC	CASSLGQGFNYGYTF
-	TRBV9	TRBJ2-5	-	TGTGCCAGCAGCGTAGGTATGGCAGGGGGGGACCAAGAGACCCAGTACTTC	CASSVGMAGGDQETQYF
-	TRBV24-1	TRBJ2-2	-	TGTGCCACCAGGAACAGGGCCACCGGGGAGCTGTTTTTT	CATRNRATGELFF
TRBD1	TRBV5-1	TRBJ2-7	-	TGCGCCAGCAGCTGGACCCCGGGACAGGACTACGAGCAGTACTTC	CASSWTPGQDYEQYF
-	TRBV7-9	TRBJ1-2	few	TGTGCCAGCAGCTTAGGGCAGAACTTCTATGGCTACACCTTC	CASSLGQNFYGYTF
-	TRBV5-4	TRBJ2-3	-	TGTGCCAGCAGCTTGGTCGGCACAGATACGCAGTATTTT	CASSLVGTDTQYF
TRBD1	TRBV19	TRBJ1-5	-	TGTGCCAGTACCCGCCTGACAGGGGCCAGTCAGCCCCAGCATTTT	CASTRLTGASQPQHF
-	TRBV14	TRBJ2-1	-	TGTGCCAGCAGCCGACAAGCGTACGACAATGAGCAGTTCTTC	CASSRQAYDNEQFF
-	TRBV2	TRBJ2-7	once	TGTGCCAGCAAAAGACCGGGAGCCTACGAGCAGTACTTC	CASKRPGAYEQYF
-	TRBV10-1	TRBJ2-3	-	TGCGCCAGCTCCCTGGACAGCACAGATACGCAGTATTTT	CASSLDSTDTQYF
-	TRBV5-4	TRBJ2-6	-	TGTGCCAGCAGCTTGAGGCCCTCTGGGGCCAACGTCCTGACTTTC	CASSLRPSGANVLTF
-	TRBV28	TRBJ2-7	-	TGTGCCAGCAGTGCGGGATCAGGGGTTGTAGCCTACGAGCAGTACTTC	CASSAGSGVVAYEQYF
-	TRBV19	TRBJ1-5	-	TGTGCCAGTAGTATAATAGGGCAGGGCCATAGCAATCAGCCCCAGCATTTT	CASSIIGQGHSNQPQHF
TRBD1	TRBV27	TRBJ1-6	-	TGTGCCAGCAGTCCGTCCGGGACAGGGGGCCTCAATTCACCCCTCCACTTT	CASSPSGTGGLNSPLHF
-	TRBV9	TRBJ2-1	-	TGTGCCAGCAGCCCGTCTGACAGAGACTTTCGGAATGAGCAGTTCTTC	CASSPSDRDFRNEQFF
TRBD1	TRBV4-1	TRBJ2-1	-	TGCGCCAGCAGCCTCGGGACAGGGATCAATGAGCAGTTCTTC	CASSLGTGINEQFF
TRBD1	TRBV6-6	TRBJ1-1	-	TGTGCCAGCAGCGACCCGGGACAGGGGGACACTGAAGCTTTCTTT	CASSDPGQGDTEAFF
-	TRBV30	TRBJ2-5	-	TGTGCCTGGAGGGCGGCTGGCAGGGAGACCCAGTACTTC	CAWRAAGRETQYF
-	TRBV2	TRBJ1-5	-	TGTGCCAGCAGTGACCATAGGGTTGGCAATCAGCCCCAGCATTTT	CASSDHRVGNQPQHF
TRBD1	TRBV3-1/TRBV3-2	TRBJ2-2	-	TGTGCCAGCAGCCCCTTAGGGACAGGGAGATCCGGGGAGCTGTTTTTT	CASSPLGTGRSGELFF